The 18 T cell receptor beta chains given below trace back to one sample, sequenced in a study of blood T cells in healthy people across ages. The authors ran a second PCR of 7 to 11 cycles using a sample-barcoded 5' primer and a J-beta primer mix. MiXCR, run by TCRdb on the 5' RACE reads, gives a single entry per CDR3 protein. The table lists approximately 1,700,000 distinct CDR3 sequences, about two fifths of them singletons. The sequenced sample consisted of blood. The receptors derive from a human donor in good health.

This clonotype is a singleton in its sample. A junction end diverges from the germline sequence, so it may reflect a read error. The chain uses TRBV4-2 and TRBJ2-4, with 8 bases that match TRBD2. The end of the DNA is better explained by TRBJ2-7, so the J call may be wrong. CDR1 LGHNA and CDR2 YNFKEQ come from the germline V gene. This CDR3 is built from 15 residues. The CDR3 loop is CASSPVRGASHEQYF. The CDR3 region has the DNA TGTGCCAGCAGCCCCGTGCGGGGGGCCTCCCACGAGCAGTACTTC.

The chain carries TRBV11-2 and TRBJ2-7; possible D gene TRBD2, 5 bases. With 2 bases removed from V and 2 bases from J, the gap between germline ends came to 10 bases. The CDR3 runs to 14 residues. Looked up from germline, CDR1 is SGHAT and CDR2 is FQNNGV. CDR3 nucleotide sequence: TGTGCCAGCAGCTTATACGGAGGACCCTACGAGCAGTACTTC. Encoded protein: CASSLYGGPYEQYF.

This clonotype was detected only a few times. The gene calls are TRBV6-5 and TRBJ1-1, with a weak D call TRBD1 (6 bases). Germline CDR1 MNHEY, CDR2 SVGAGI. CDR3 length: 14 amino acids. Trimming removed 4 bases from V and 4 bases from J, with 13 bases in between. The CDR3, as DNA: TGTGCCAGCAGTTTACAGGGTTGGGTCACTGAAGCTTTCTTT. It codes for CASSLQGWVTEAFF.

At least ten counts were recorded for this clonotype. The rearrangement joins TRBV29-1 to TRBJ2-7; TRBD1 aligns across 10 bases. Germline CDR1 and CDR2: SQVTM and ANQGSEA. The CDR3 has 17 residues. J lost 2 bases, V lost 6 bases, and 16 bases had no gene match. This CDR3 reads CSVDLPSDRGLTYEQYF. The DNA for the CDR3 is TGCAGCGTCGACTTACCGAGCGACAGGGGGCTAACCTACGAGCAGTACTTC.

The CDR3 loop reads CSARDPTEVYGYTF. The CDR3 DNA sequence: TGCAGTGCTAGAGATCCGACAGAAGTATATGGCTACACCTTC. J is TRBJ1-2 and V is TRBV20-1, with D perhaps matching TRBD1 (5 bases). In germline, CDR1 is DFQATT, CDR2 SNEGSKA (reference sequence). CDR3 size: 14 residues. V was clipped by 0 bases and J by 5 bases, with 13 bases between them.

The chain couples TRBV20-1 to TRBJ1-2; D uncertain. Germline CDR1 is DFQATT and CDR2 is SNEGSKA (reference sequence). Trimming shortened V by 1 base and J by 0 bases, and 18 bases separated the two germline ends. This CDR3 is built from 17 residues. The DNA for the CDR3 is TGCAGTGCTAGAGGGCTAGACCTAATCAACTCTAACTATGGCTACACCTTC. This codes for CSARGLDLINSNYGYTF.

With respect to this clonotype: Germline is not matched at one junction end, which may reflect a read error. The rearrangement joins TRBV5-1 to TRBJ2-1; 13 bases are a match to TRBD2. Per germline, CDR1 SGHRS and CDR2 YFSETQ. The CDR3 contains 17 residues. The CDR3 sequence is CASASGLAGYSGNVQFF. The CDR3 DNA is TGCGCCAGCGCGTCGGGACTAGCGGGGTATTCTGGGAATGTGCAGTTCTTC.

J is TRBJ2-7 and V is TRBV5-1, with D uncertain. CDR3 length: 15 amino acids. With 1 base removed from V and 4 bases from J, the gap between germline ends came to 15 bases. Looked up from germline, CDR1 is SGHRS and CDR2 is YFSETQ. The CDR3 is CASSLRVAGRYEQYF. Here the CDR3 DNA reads TGCGCCAGCAGCTTGAGGGTAGCAGGCAGATACGAGCAGTACTTC.

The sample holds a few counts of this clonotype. In DNA, the CDR3 is TGTGCCAGCAGTGAAGGGACATCTAACTATGGCTACACCTTC. Its translation is CASSEGTSNYGYTF. The chain uses TRBV12-3 or TRBV12-4 and TRBJ1-2, with D tentatively TRBD1 (6 bases). The CDR3 loop spans 14 amino acids. V gave up 5 bases and J gave up 0 bases, with 10 bases separating them.

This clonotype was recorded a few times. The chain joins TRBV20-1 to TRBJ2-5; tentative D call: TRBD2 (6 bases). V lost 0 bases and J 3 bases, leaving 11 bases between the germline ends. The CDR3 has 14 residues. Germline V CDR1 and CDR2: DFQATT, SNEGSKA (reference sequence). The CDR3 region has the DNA TGCAGTGCTAGAGATCGGAGGGCGGAAGAGACCCAGTACTTC. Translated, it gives CSARDRRAEETQYF.

The CDR3 reads CASSQDRPDGSGNTIYF. The CDR3 region has the DNA TGCGCCAGCAGCCAAGATCGCCCGGACGGCTCTGGAAACACCATATATTTT. The chain has TRBV4-3 and TRBJ1-3; no definite D call. Germline values: CDR1 LGHNA, CDR2 YSLEER. Trimming took 0 bases from V and 0 from J, leaving 12 bases between them. CDR3 length: 17 residues.

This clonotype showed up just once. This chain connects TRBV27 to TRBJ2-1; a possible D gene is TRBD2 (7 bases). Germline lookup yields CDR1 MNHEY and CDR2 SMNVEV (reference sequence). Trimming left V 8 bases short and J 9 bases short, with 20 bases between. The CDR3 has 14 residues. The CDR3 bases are TGTGCCAGCCGTTCGGATGGGGGGGCCGTTGAGCAGTTCTTC. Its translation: CASRSDGGAVEQFF.

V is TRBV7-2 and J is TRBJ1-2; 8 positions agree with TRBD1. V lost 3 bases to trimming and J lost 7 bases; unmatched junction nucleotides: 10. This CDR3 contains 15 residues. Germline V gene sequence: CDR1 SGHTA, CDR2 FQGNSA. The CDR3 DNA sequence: TGTGCCAGCAGCTTGTCATGGCAGGGGGCAGGTGGCTACACCTTC. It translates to CASSLSWQGAGGYTF.

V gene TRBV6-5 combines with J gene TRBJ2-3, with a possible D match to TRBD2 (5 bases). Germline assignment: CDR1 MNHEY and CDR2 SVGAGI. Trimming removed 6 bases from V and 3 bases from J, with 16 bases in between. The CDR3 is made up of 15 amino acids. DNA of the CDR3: TGTGCCAGCAGCGCGGGCGGCGGCTGGACAGATACGCAGTATTTT. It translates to CASSAGGGWTDTQYF.

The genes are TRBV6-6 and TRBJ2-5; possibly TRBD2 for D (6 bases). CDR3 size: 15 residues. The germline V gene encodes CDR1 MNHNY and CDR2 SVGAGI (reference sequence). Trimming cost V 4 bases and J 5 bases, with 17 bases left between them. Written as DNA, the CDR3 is TGTGCCAGCAGTTTTGGGACTCTAACTCCCGAGACCCAGTACTTC. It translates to CASSFGTLTPETQYF.

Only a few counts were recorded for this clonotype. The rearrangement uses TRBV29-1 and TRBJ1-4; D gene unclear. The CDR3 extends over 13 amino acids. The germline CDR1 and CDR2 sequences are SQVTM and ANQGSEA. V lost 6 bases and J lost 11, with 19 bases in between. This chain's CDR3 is CSVGGSRSEKLFF. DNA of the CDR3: TGCAGCGTAGGTGGGTCCCGAAGCGAGAAACTGTTTTTT. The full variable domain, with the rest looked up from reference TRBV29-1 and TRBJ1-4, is SAVISQKPSRDICQRGTSLTIQCQVDSQVTMMFWYRQQPGQSLTLIATANQGSEATYESGFVIDKFPISRPNLTFSTLTVSNMSPEDSSIYLCSVGGSRSEKLFFGSGTQLSVL.

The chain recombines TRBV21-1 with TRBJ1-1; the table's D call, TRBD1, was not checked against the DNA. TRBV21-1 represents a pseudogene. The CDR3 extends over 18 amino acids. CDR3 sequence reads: CASSNPPLTGGPDGEAFF. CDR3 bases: TGTGCCAGCAGCAACCCACCATTGACAGGGGGCCCGGACGGGGAAGCTTTCTTT.

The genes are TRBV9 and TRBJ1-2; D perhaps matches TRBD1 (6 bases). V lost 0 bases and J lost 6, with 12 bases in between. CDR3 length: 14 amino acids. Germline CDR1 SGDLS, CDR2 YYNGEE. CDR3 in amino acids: CASSVAIGTHGYTF. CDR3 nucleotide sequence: TGTGCCAGCAGCGTAGCCATCGGGACACATGGCTACACCTTC.